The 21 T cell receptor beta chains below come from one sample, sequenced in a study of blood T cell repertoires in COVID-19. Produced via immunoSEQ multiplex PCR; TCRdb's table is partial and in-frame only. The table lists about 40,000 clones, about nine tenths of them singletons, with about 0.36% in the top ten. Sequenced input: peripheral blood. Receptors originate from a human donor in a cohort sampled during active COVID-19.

CDR3 DNA sequence: TGTGCCAGCTCACTGCAACAGGGTGAAAAACTGTTTTTT. Translation: CASSLQQGEKLFF. This chain uses TRBV18 with TRBJ1-4, with D perhaps TRBD1 (6 bases). CDR1 is KGHSH and CDR2 is LQKENI in the germline V gene. V was clipped by 4 bases and J by 7 bases, with 10 bases between them. This CDR3 has 13 residues.

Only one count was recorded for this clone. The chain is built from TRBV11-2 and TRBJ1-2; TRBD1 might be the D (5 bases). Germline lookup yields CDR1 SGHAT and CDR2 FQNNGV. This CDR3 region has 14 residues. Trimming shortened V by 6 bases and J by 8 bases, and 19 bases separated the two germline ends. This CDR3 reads CASREGLSSFGYTF. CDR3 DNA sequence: TGTGCCAGCAGGGAGGGGTTGTCGTCATTCGGCTACACCTTC.

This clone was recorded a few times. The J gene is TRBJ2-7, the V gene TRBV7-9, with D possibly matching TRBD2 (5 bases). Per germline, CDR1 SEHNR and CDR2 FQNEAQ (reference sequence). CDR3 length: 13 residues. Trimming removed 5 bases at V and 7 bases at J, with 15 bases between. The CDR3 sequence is CASSTQDRGEQYF. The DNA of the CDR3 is TGTGCCAGCAGCACCCAGGACCGGGGAGAGCAGTACTTC.

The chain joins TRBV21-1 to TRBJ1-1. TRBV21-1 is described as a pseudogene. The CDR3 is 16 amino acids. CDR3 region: CASMGRGEGMNTEAFF. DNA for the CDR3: TGTGCCAGCATGGGGAGGGGAGAAGGCATGAACACTGAAGCTTTCTTT.

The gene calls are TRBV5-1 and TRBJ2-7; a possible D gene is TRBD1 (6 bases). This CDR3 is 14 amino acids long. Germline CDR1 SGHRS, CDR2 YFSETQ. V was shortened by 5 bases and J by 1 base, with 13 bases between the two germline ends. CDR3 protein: CASREQGSSYEQYF. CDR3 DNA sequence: TGCGCCAGCAGGGAACAGGGTTCATCCTACGAGCAGTACTTC.

The CDR3 region is CASSFDRGSPQHF. CDR3 nucleotides: TGTGCCAGCAGCTTCGACAGGGGTTCGCCCCAGCATTTT. The chain uses TRBV7-9 and TRBJ1-5; 8 positions agree with TRBD1. The CDR3 runs 13 residues. V gave up 3 bases and J gave up 9 bases; unmatched junction bases: 4. Germline values: CDR1 SEHNR, CDR2 FQNEAQ (reference sequence).

CDR3 residues: CASSYGQGDEKLFF. The CDR3 region has the DNA TGCGCCAGCAGCTACGGACAGGGGGACGAAAAACTGTTTTTT. The gene calls are TRBV4-3 and TRBJ1-4, with 10 bases that match TRBD1. After removal of 5 bases from V and 8 bases from J, the junction contained 5 bases not matched to a gene. The length of the CDR3 is 14 residues. Germline V gene data show CDR1 as LGHNA and CDR2 as YSLEER.

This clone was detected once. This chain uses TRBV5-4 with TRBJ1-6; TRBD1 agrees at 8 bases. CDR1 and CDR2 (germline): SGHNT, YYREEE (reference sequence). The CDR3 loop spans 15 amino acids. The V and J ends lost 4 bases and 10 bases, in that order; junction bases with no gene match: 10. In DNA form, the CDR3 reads TGTGCCAGCAGCATAGGGACAGGCCTATTATCACCCCTCCACTTT. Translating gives CASSIGTGLLSPLHF.

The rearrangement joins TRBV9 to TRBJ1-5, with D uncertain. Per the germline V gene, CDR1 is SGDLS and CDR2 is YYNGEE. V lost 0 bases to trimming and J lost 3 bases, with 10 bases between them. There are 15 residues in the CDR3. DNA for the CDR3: TGTGCCAGCAGCGTAGATCCAGGTCCCAATCAGCCCCAGCATTTT. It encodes CASSVDPGPNQPQHF.

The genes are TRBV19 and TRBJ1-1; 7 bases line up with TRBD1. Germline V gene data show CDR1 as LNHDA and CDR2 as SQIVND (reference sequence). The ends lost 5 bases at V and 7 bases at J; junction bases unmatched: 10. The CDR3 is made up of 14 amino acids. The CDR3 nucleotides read TGTGCCAGTAGTTTCCAGGGGGGAAGGGGTGAAGCTTTCTTT. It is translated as CASSFQGGRGEAFF. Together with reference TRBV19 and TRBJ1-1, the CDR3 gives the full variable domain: DGGITQSPKYLFRKEGQNVTLSCEQNLNHDAMYWYRQDPGQGLRLIYYSQIVNDFQKGDIAEGYSVSREKKESFPLTVTSAQKNPTAFYLCASSFQGGRGEAFFGQGTRLTVV.

The CDR3 DNA follows: TGTGCCAGCAGCGTCCGACAGGTCCCCAACACCGGGGAGCTGTTTTTT. Its protein is CASSVRQVPNTGELFF. The rearrangement uses TRBV9 and TRBJ2-2; D is perhaps TRBD1 (6 bases). The CDR3 runs to 16 residues. Germline V gives CDR1 SGDLS, CDR2 YYNGEE. Trimming stripped 2 bases from V and 2 bases from J, with 13 bases between.

The CDR3 spells CASSLTPNTEAFF. CDR3 coding DNA: TGTGCCAGCAGCCTGACACCCAACACTGAAGCTTTCTTT. The V and J genes are TRBV14 and TRBJ1-1; D call uncertain. Germline V gene data show CDR1 as SGHDN and CDR2 as FVKESK. The CDR3 sequence is 13 residues long. V dropped 4 bases and J dropped 2 bases, with 8 bases sitting between them.

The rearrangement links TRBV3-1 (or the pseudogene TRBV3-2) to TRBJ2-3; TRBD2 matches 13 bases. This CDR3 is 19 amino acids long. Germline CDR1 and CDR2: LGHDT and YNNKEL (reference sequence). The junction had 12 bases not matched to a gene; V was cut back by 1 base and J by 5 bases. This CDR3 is CASSQGSGTSGAQEDTQYF. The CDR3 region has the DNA TGTGCCAGCAGCCAAGGGTCCGGGACTAGCGGGGCGCAGGAAGATACGCAGTATTTT.

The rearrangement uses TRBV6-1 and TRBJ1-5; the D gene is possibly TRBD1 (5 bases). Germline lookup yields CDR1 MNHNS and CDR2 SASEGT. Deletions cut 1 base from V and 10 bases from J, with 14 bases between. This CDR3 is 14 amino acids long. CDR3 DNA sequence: TGTGCCAGCAGTGAAGGCGACAGCTTTAAACCCCAGCATTTT. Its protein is CASSEGDSFKPQHF.

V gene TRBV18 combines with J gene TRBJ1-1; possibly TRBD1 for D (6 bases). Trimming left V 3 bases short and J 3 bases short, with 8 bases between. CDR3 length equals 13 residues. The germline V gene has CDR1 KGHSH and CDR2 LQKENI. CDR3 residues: CASSPNRDTEAFF. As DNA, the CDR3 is TGTGCCAGCTCACCCAACAGGGACACTGAAGCTTTCTTT.

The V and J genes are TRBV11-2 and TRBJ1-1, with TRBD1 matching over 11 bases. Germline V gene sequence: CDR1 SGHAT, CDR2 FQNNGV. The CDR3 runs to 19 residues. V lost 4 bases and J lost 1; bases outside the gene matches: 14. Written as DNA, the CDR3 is TGTGCCAGCAGCTCCCCAACCCGGGACAGGGGGAAGGGGAACACTGAAGCTTTCTTT. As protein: CASSSPTRDRGKGNTEAFF. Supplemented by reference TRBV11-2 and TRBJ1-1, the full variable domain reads EAGVAQSPRYKIIEKRQSVAFWCNPISGHATLYWYQQILGQGPKLLIQFQNNGVVDDSQLPKDRFSAERLKGVDSTLKIQPAKLEDSAVYLCASSSPTRDRGKGNTEAFFGQGTRLTVV.

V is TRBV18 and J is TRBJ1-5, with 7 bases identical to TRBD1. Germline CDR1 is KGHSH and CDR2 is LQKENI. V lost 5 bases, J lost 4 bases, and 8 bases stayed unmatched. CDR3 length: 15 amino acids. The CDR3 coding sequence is TGTGCCAGCTCAAGGCAGGGGGTTCGGAATCAGCCCCAGCATTTT. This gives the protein CASSRQGVRNQPQHF.

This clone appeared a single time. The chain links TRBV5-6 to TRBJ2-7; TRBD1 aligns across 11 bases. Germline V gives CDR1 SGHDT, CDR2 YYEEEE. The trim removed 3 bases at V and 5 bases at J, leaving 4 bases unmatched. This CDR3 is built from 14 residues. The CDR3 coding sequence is TGTGCCAGCAGCTCGGACAGGGGGCTGGACGAGCAGTACTTC. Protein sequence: CASSSDRGLDEQYF.

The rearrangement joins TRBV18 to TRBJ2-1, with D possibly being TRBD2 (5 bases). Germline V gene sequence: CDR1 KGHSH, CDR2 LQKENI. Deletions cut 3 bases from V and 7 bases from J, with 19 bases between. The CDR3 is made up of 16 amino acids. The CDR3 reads CASSPPQMWLANEQFF. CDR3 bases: TGTGCCAGCTCACCCCCCCAGATGTGGTTAGCGAATGAGCAGTTCTTC. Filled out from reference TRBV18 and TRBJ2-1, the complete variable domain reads NAGVMQNPRHLVRRRGQEARLRCSPMKGHSHVYWYRQLPEEGLKFMVYLQKENIIDESGMPKERFSAEFPKEGPSILRIQQVVRGDSAAYFCASSPPQMWLANEQFFGPGTRLTVL.

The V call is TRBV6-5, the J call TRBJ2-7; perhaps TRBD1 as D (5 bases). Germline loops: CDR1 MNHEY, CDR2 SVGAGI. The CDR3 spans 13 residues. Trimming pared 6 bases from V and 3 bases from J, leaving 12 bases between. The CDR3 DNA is TGTGCCAGCAGCCCCGACAGTCACTACGAGCAGTACTTC. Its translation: CASSPDSHYEQYF.

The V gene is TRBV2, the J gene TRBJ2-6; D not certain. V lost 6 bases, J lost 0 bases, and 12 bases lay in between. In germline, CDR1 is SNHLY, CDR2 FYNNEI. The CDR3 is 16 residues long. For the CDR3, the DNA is TGTGCCAGCAGGCGAATTGCTGACTCTGGGGCCAACGTCCTGACTTTC. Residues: CASRRIADSGANVLTF.